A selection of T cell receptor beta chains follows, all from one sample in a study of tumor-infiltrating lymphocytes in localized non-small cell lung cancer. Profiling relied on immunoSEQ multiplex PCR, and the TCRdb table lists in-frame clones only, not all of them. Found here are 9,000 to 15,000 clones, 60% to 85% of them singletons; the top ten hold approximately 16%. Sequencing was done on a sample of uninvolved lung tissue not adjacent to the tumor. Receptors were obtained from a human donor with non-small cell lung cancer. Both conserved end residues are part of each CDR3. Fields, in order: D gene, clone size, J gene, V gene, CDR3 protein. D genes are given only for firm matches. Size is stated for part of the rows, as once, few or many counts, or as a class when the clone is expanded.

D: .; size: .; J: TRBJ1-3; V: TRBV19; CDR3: CASSISGGNTIYF
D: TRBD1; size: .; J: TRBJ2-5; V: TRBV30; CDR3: CAWSVVGLRGRETQYF
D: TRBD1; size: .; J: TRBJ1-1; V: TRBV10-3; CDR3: CAISELGQYPEAFF
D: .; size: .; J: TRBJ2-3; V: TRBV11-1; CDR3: CASRQTDTQYF
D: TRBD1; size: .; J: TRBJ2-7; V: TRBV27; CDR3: CASSLQFGQGPYEQYF
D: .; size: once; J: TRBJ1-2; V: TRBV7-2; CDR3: CASSLRLSGLGNYGYTF
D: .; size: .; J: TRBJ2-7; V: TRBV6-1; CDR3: CASSLRQDYEQYF
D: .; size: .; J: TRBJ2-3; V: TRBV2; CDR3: CASSEGTDTQYF
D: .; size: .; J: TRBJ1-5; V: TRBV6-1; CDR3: CASRRGGGGQPQHF
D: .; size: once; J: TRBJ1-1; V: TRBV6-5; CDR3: CASSYSPGGNTEAFF
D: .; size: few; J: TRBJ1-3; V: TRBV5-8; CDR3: CASGGNTIYF
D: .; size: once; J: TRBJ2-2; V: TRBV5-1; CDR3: CASSLLGANTGELFF
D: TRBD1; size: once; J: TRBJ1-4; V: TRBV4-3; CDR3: CASSRGQGEDEKLFF
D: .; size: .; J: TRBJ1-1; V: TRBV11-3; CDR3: CASSLSGVNTEAFF
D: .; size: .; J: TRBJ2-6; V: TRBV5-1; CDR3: CASSLAEGTSGANVLTF
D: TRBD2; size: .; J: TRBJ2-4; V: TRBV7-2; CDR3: CASSPGLAANIQYF
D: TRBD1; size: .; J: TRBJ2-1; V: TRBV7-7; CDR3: CASSSGQGNNEQFF
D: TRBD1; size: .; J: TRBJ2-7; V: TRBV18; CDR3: CASSPAGGHEQYF
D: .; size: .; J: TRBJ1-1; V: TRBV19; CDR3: CASSSRQGPTEAFF
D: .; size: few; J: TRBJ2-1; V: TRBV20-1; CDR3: CSAVAFNEQFF
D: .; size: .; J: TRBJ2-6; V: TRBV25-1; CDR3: CASSEWAEGASGANVLTF
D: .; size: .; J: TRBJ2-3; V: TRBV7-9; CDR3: CASSLYSGAADTQYF
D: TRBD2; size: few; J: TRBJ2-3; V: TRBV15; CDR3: CATSTTSGGPDTQYF
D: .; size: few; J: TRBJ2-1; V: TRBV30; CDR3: CAWDRGTYNEQFF
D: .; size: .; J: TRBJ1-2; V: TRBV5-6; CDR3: CASSFPGTDYGYTF
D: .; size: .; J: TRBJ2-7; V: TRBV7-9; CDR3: CASSFWNSPYEQYF
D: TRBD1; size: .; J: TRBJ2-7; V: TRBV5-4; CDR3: CASSLDRGLIYEQYF
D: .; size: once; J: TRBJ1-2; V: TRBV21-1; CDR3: CASSKGGRQGPGYFYGYTF
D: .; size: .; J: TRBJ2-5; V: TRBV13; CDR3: CASSSRSGGETQYF
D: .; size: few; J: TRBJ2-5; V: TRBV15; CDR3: CATSRGDTTIQETQYF
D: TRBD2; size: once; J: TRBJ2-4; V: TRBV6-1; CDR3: CASSLGGSSLNIQYF
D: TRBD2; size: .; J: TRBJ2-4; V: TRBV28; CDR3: CASSAGEGIQYF
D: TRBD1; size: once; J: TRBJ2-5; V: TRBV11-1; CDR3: CASTGQQQETQYF
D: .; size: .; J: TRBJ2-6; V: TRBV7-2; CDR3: CASSFAPRGANVLTF
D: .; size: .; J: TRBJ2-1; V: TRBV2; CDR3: CASSEAGYEQFF
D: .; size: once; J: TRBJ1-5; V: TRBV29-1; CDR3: CSVQGTFNQPQHF
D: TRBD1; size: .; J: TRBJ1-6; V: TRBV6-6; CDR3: CASITTGTGYSPLHF
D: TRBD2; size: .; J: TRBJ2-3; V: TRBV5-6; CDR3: CASSLRRGYQDTQYF
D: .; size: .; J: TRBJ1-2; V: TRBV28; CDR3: CASSLTVMLNYGYTF
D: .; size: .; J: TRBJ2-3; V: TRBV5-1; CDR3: CASSLGDTQYF
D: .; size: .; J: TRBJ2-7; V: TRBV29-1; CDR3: CSAASSYEQYF
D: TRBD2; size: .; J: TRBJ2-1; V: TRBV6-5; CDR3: CASSYQVLAGSNEQFF
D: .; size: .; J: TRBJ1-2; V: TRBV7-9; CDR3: CASSRRGGDGGYTF
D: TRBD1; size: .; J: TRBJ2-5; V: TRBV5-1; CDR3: CASGPGQGGQTQYF
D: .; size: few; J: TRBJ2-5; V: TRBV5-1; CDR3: CASGAQETQYF
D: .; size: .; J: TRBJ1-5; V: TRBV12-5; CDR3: CASGEDLAVRQPQHF
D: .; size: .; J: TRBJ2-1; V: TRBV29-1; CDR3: CSAHRDANNEQFF
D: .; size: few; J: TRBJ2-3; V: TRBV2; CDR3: CASSLLRRQSSTDTQYF
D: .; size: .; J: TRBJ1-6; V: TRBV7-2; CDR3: CASSLEGDSPLHF
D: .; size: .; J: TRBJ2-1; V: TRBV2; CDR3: CASRRGGSSYNEQFF
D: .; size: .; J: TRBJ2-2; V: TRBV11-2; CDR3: CASSLNYWMRRGELFF
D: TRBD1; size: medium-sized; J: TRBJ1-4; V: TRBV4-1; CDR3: CASSHLSGGLTNEKLFF
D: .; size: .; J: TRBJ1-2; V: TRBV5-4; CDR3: CASSPPGGANYGYTF
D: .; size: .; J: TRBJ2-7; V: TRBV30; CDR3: CAWSAFGEQYF
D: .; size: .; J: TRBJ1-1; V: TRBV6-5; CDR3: CASSYRGTPNTEAFF
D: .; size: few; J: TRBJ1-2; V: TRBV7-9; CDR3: CASSLVLGINNYGYTF
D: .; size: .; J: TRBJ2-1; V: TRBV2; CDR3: CASRGESNEQFF
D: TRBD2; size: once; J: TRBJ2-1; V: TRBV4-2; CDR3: CASSQDGTSGGNEQFF